The clone carrying this T cell receptor (beta chain) was observed once. Original processing notes: By means of reference gene primer amplification, nucleated cell counts were estimated. Here immunoSEQ multiplex PCR was the method, and the copy in TCRdb shows in-frame clones only, minus some. V and J calls and clone size are those listed in that table; D and trimming were worked out from the DNA. The sample lists under 45,000 clones, around 83% occurring once. The data were obtained in a study of blood T cell repertoires in COVID-19. About the study: Both acute and convalescent COVID-19 samples were obtained from the United States, Italy and Spain.

The CDR3 contains 11 residues. Trimming cost V 8 bases and J 6 bases, with 8 bases left between them. The sequence was obtained from a woman older than 75 with active or convalescent COVID-19. The gene calls are TRBV12-3 or TRBV12-4 and TRBJ2-1; D possibly corresponds to TRBD2 (5 bases). Sequencing was carried out using peripheral blood. CDR3 nucleotide sequence: TGTGCCAGCGGACTTAGCAATGAGCAGTTCTTC. Translated, it gives CASGLSNEQFF.